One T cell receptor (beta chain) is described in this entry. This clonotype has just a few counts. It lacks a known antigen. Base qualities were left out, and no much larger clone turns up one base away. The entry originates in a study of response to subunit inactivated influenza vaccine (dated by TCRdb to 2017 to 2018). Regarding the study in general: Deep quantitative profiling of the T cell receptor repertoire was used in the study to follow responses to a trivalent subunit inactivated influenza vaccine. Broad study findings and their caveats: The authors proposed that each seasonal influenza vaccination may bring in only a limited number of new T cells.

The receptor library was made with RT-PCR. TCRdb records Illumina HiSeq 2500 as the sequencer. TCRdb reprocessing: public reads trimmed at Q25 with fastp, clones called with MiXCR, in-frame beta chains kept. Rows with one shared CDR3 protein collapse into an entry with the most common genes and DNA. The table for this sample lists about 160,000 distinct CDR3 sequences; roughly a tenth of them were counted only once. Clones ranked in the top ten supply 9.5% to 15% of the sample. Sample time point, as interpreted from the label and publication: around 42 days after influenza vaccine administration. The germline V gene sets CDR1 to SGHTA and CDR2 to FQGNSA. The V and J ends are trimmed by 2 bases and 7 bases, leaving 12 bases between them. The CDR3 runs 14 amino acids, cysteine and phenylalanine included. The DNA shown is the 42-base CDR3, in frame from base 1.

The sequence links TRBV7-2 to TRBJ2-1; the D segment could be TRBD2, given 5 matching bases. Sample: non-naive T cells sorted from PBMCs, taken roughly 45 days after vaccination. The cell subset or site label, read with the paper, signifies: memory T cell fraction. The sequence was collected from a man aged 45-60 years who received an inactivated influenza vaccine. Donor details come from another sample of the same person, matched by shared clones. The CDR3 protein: CASSLNARGNEQFF. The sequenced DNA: TGTGCCAGCAGCTTAAACGCCCGAGGGAATGAGCAGTTCTTC.